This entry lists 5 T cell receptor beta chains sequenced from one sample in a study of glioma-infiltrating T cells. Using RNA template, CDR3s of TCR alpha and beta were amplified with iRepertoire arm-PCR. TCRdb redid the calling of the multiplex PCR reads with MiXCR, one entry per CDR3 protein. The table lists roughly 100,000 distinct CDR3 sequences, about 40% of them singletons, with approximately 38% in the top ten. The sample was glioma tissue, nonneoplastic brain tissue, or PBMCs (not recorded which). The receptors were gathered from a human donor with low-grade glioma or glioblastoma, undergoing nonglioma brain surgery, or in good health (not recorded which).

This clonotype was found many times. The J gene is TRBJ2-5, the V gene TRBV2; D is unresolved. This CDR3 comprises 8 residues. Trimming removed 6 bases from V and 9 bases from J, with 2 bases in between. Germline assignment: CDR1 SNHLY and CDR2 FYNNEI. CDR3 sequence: CASSPQYF. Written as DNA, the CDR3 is TGTGCCAGCAGCCCCCAGTACTTC. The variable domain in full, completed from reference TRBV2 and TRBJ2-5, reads EPEVTQTPSHQVTQMGQEVILRCVPISNHLYFYWYRQILGQKVEFLVSFYNNEISEKSEIFDDQFSVERPDGSNFTLKIRSTKLEDSAMYFCASSPQYFGPGTRLLVL.

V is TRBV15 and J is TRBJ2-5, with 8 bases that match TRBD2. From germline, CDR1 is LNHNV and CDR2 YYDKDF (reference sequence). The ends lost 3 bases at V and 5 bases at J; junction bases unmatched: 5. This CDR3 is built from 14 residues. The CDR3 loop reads CATSSPGTSETQYF. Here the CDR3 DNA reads TGTGCCACCAGCAGTCCCGGGACTAGTGAGACCCAGTACTTC.

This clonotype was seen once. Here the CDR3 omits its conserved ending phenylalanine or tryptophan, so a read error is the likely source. This CDR3 reads CATSPEPHETQYL. CDR3 sequence (DNA): TGTGCCACCAGCCCAGAACCCCATGAGACCCAGTACCTC. The rearrangement links TRBV15 to TRBJ2-5, with D unclear. Trimming took 5 bases from V and 5 from J, leaving 12 bases between them. Per germline, CDR1 LNHNV and CDR2 YYDKDF (reference sequence). The CDR3 totals 13 residues.

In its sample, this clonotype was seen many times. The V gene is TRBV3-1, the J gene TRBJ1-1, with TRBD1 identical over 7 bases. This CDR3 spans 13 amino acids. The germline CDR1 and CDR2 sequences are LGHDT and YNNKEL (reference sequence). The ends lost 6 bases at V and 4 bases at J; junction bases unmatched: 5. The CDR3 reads CASRRQGGTEAFF. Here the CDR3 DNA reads TGTGCCAGCAGGCGACAGGGTGGCACTGAAGCTTTCTTT.

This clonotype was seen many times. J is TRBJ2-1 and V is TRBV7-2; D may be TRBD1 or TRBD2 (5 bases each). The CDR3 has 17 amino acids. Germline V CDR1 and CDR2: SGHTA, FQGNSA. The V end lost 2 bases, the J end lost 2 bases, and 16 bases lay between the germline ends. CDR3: CASSLPSGADTYNEQFF. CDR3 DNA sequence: TGTGCCAGCAGCTTACCCTCCGGGGCAGATACCTACAATGAGCAGTTCTTC.